These 5 T cell receptor beta chains were sequenced from one sample in a study of blood T cell repertoires in COVID-19. Repertoires were generated with immunoSEQ multiplex PCR, while TCRdb's copy carries only in-frame clones and drops some. Altogether about 59,000 clones are present, less than 85% being singletons, with the ten largest covering around 9.7%. Sequenced sample: peripheral blood. All receptors come from a human donor in a cohort sampled during active COVID-19.

A note on this clone: One end of the junction is discordant with germline, which a read error may explain. The rearrangement links TRBV7-8 to TRBJ1-3; 7 bases fit TRBD1. The CDR3 loop spans 14 amino acids. Per the germline V gene, CDR1 is SGHVS and CDR2 is FQNEAQ. CDR3 bases: TGTGCCAGCAGCTTAGTGAGACAGGGAAGCACCATATATTTT. Its translation: CASSLVRQGSTIYF.

V and J are TRBV28 and TRBJ2-3, with a weak D call TRBD2 (7 bases). The CDR3 is made up of 15 amino acids. CDR1 is MDHEN and CDR2 is SYDVKM in the germline V gene. Trimming removed 2 bases at V and 0 bases at J, with 9 bases between. The CDR3 loop is CASSLGGGSTDTQYF. CDR3 sequence (DNA): TGTGCCAGCAGTTTAGGCGGGGGCAGCACAGATACGCAGTATTTT.

The chain links TRBV28 to TRBJ2-7; a weak D match, TRBD1 (6 bases). This CDR3 contains 14 residues. Germline V gene data show CDR1 as MDHEN and CDR2 as SYDVKM. The ends were cut back, 3 bases at V and 4 bases at J, with 13 bases in the middle. CDR3 nucleotide sequence: TGTGCCAGCAGTTTGTCAGGGGAGAAGTACGAGCAGTACTTC. This gives the protein CASSLSGEKYEQYF.

The DNA of the CDR3 is TGTGCCAGCAGCTTAGGTGGGAGGGCCACGGAAAACATTCAGTACTTC. Residues: CASSLGGRATENIQYF. This chain connects TRBV7-2 to TRBJ2-4; 7 bases align to TRBD2. This CDR3 is built from 16 residues. V shed 1 base and J 5 bases; nucleotides not matched to a gene: 8. Germline V gives CDR1 SGHTA, CDR2 FQGNSA. The full variable domain, in which reference TRBV7-2 and TRBJ2-4 provide the parts outside the CDR3, is GAGVSQSPSNKVTEKGKDVELRCDPISGHTALYWYRQSLGQGLEFLIYFQGNSAPDKSGLPSDRFSAERTGGSVSTLTIQRTQQEDSAVYLCASSLGGRATENIQYFGAGTRLSVL.

The chain has TRBV6-5 and TRBJ1-6; D gene ambiguous. CDR1 is MNHEY, CDR2 SVGAGI, per germline. This CDR3 is 14 amino acids long. The V end lost 8 bases, the J end lost 10 bases, and 18 bases lay between the germline ends. CDR3 coding DNA: TGTGCCAGCGCTTTTCCAGGTGAAAACTCACCCCTCCACTTT. Translating gives CASAFPGENSPLHF.